One sample yielded the 17 T cell receptor beta chains listed below, sequenced in a study of T cell changes during pregnancy in multiple sclerosis. Assay: immunoSEQ multiplex PCR; the TCRdb copy retains only in-frame clones and omits some. The sample holds around 39,000 clones, roughly 90% seen once. The sequencing here drew on CD8+ T cells from peripheral blood mononuclear cells, taken before pregnancy. The origin of the receptors is a female donor with multiple sclerosis, enrolled in a pregnancy study.

V gene TRBV27 combines with J gene TRBJ2-6; D perhaps matches TRBD1 (5 bases). The V end lost 5 bases, the J end lost 7 bases, and 12 bases lay between the germline ends. The CDR3 consists of 14 residues. Looked up from germline, CDR1 is MNHEY and CDR2 is SMNVEV (reference sequence). The chain's CDR3 is CASSPWTQANVLTF. In nucleotides, the CDR3 is TGTGCCAGCAGTCCCTGGACACAAGCCAACGTCCTGACTTTC.

The gene calls are TRBV6-1 and TRBJ2-7; TRBD1 agrees at 8 bases. Germline values: CDR1 MNHNS, CDR2 SASEGT. The CDR3 is 15 residues long. V lost 6 bases, J lost 3 bases, and 10 bases stayed unmatched. CDR3: CASSRGQGIGYEQYF. For the CDR3, the DNA is TGTGCCAGCAGCCGCGGACAGGGTATAGGCTACGAGCAGTACTTC.

This clone was picked up a small number of times. The chain employs TRBV28 and TRBJ2-7, with D perhaps matching TRBD1 (6 bases). V dropped 7 bases and J dropped 2 bases, with 15 bases sitting between them. CDR1 and CDR2 from the germline V gene are MDHEN and SYDVKM. The CDR3 is made up of 14 amino acids. The chain's CDR3 is CASKLRGWAYEQYF. The CDR3 nucleotides are TGTGCCAGCAAATTGAGGGGGTGGGCCTACGAGCAGTACTTC.

The chain combines TRBV25-1 with TRBJ2-2; maybe TRBD1 (6 bases). The V end lost 5 bases, the J end lost 7 bases, and 11 bases lay between the germline ends. This CDR3 comprises 13 residues. Germline values: CDR1 MGHDK, CDR2 SYGVNS. The CDR3 reads CASSTRGFGELFF. The CDR3 bases are TGTGCCAGCAGTACCAGGGGATTCGGGGAGCTGTTTTTT.

The CDR3 spells CSGKAGDRYNEQFF. CDR3 coding DNA: TGCAGCGGGAAAGCGGGAGATCGCTACAATGAGCAGTTCTTC. V and J are TRBV29-1 and TRBJ2-1; TRBD2 matches 8 bases. Germline assignment: CDR1 SQVTM and CDR2 ANQGSEA. This CDR3 spans 14 amino acids. J gave up 3 bases and V 7 bases, and 8 bases lay outside the gene matches.

This clone appeared once. The chain has TRBV5-6 and TRBJ2-7; D ambiguous. The germline V gene has CDR1 SGHDT and CDR2 YYEEEE. The CDR3 extends over 13 amino acids. The V end was cut by 3 bases, the J end by 7 bases, with 14 bases between. The CDR3 here is CASSSSTHGEQYF. The CDR3 coding sequence is TGTGCCAGCAGCTCATCCACCCACGGGGAGCAGTACTTC.

The chain recombines TRBV6-4 with TRBJ2-1, with D perhaps TRBD2 (6 bases). The CDR3 is made up of 14 amino acids. Germline CDR1 reads MRHNA; CDR2 reads SNTAGT. V was trimmed by 6 bases and J by 4 bases, leaving 13 bases between them. This chain's CDR3 is CASRARRAYNEQFF. The CDR3 bases are TGTGCCAGCAGGGCCAGGAGGGCATACAATGAGCAGTTCTTC.

The chain uses TRBV30 and TRBJ2-7; D may be TRBD1 (6 bases). The germline CDR1 and CDR2 sequences are GTSNPN and SVGIG (reference sequence). V was clipped by 0 bases and J by 2 bases, with 11 bases between them. The CDR3 contains 14 residues. CDR3 sequence reads: CAWSVRQAPYEQYF. Written as DNA, the CDR3 is TGTGCCTGGAGTGTGAGACAGGCGCCCTACGAGCAGTACTTC. Together with reference TRBV30 and TRBJ2-7, the CDR3 gives the full variable domain: SQTIHQWPATLVQPVGSPLSLECTVEGTSNPNLYWYRQAAGRGLQLLFYSVGIGQISSEVPQNLSASRPQDRQFILSSKKLLLSDSGFYLCAWSVRQAPYEQYFGPGTRLTVT.

This chain connects TRBV10-2 to TRBJ2-7; the D is unclear. V was shortened by 5 bases and J by 0 bases, with 11 bases between the two germline ends. Per germline, CDR1 WSHSY and CDR2 SAAADI. The CDR3 loop spans 14 amino acids. Here the CDR3 reads CASSSHPSSYEQYF. CDR3 sequence (DNA): TGCGCCAGCAGTAGTCACCCGAGCTCCTACGAGCAGTACTTC.

This rearrangement joins TRBV27 to TRBJ2-3; D possibly corresponds to TRBD1 (5 bases). From germline, CDR1 is MNHEY and CDR2 SMNVEV (reference sequence). Trimming took 6 bases from V and 6 from J, leaving 13 bases between them. This CDR3 spans 13 amino acids. CDR3 DNA: TGTGCCAGCAGCCCCCGACAGTCGGATACGCAGTATTTT. Encoded protein: CASSPRQSDTQYF.

In the case of this clone: No DNA is shown, since the ends of the CDR3 on it are uncertain; the CDR3 is the one TCRdb lists. V usage is TRBV28 and J usage is TRBJ2-1; TRBD1 is the table's D call, not checked against the DNA. CDR1 and CDR2 (germline): MDHEN, SYDVKM. The CDR3 has 15 amino acids, counting both end residues. This chain's CDR3 is CASSSSQVSYNEQFF.

This clone was seen just once. The V gene is TRBV2, the J gene TRBJ2-3; 7 positions match TRBD2. Germline lookup yields CDR1 SNHLY and CDR2 FYNNEI. J lost 2 bases, V lost 7 bases, and 15 bases had no gene match. The length of the CDR3 is 17 residues. Here the CDR3 reads CASTLRGLAEITDTQYF. Here the CDR3 DNA reads TGTGCCAGCACCCTCAGAGGCCTAGCGGAGATCACAGATACGCAGTATTTT.

V and J are TRBV2 and TRBJ2-7, with D maybe TRBD2 (5 bases). Germline V gives CDR1 SNHLY, CDR2 FYNNEI. The V end was cut by 6 bases, the J end by 5 bases, with 11 bases between. CDR3 length: 12 amino acids. The CDR3, as DNA: TGTGCCAGCAGGGGGAGTTGGGACGAGCAGTACTTC. This gives the protein CASRGSWDEQYF.

The chain recombines TRBV6-4 with TRBJ2-1; a weak D match, TRBD2 (5 bases). Germline V lookup: CDR1 MRHNA, CDR2 SNTAGT. The V gene lost 6 bases and the J gene lost 10 bases, with 22 bases spanning the gap. This CDR3 contains 15 residues. CDR3 sequence reads: CASSEVPSKRNEQFF. CDR3 in DNA: TGTGCCAGCAGCGAAGTCCCTAGCAAGCGGAACGAGCAGTTCTTC.

The rearrangement links TRBV25-1 to TRBJ1-4, with a weak D call TRBD1 (5 bases). Per the germline V gene, CDR1 is MGHDK and CDR2 is SYGVNS. V was clipped by 4 bases and J by 0 bases, with 6 bases between them. The CDR3 loop spans 14 amino acids. The DNA of the CDR3 is TGTGCCAGCAGTGGACAGTCAACTAATGAAAAACTGTTTTTT. Its translation is CASSGQSTNEKLFF.

This chain connects TRBV10-1 to TRBJ2-3, with D possibly matching TRBD2 (6 bases). The germline V gene has CDR1 WNHNN and CDR2 SYGVQD (reference sequence). Trimming removed 3 bases from V and 0 bases from J, with 7 bases in between. The CDR3 is 14 residues long. CDR3 protein: CASSDGTSTDTQYF. The CDR3 DNA is TGCGCCAGCAGTGATGGGACTAGCACAGATACGCAGTATTTT.

The chain recombines TRBV7-9 with TRBJ1-3, with D maybe TRBD1 (5 bases). Germline V gene data show CDR1 as SEHNR and CDR2 as FQNEAQ (reference sequence). Between the trimmed V and J ends, which lost 5 bases and 4 bases, there was a span of 15 bases. This CDR3 is 15 amino acids long. The CDR3 loop is CASSRSSRQGNTIYF. For the CDR3, the DNA is TGTGCCAGCAGCCGAAGTTCACGACAGGGAAACACCATATATTTT.